Below are 31 T cell receptor beta chains sequenced from a single sample in a study of circulating and synovial CD4+ cells in juvenile arthritis. Sequenced by immunoSEQ multiplex PCR; TCRdb stores in-frame clones only, minus some. The table shows around 32,000 clones, with nearly 95% occurring only once. Specimen: CD4+ T cells from blood. The receptors here all came from a human donor with juvenile idiopathic arthritis.

V and J are TRBV2 and TRBJ1-2; no clear D. CDR3 size: 14 residues. Germline-derived CDR1 and CDR2 are SNHLY and FYNNEI. V was cut by 3 bases and J by 2 bases, with 10 bases left in between. CDR3 amino acids: CASSEPDGNYGYTF. The CDR3 DNA reads as TGTGCCAGCAGTGAGCCCGACGGGAACTATGGCTACACCTTC.

V is TRBV6-1 and J is TRBJ1-5; TRBD1 aligns across 9 bases. This CDR3 comprises 13 residues. Losses at the gene ends were 3 bases for V and 7 bases for J; bases not matched to a gene: 1. Looked up from germline, CDR1 is MNHNS and CDR2 is SASEGT. CDR3: CASSETGGQPQHF. CDR3 in DNA: TGTGCCAGCAGTGAGACAGGGGGGCAGCCCCAGCATTTT.

This chain uses TRBV28 with TRBJ2-2; TRBD2 agrees at 9 bases. Germline V lookup: CDR1 MDHEN, CDR2 SYDVKM. Trimming took 6 bases from V and 3 from J; bases not matched to a gene: 8. The CDR3 loop spans 16 amino acids. In DNA form, the CDR3 reads TGTGCCAGCAGAAGGCAGGGACTAGCCGACACCGGGGAGCTGTTTTTT. Its translation: CASRRQGLADTGELFF.

V usage is TRBV27 and J usage is TRBJ1-4, with 10 nucleotides matching TRBD1. The CDR3 totals 15 residues. Germline values: CDR1 MNHEY, CDR2 SMNVEV (reference sequence). After removal of 5 bases from V and 6 bases from J, the junction contained 6 bases not matched to a gene. The CDR3 is CASSTLDRGHEKLFF. DNA of the CDR3: TGTGCCAGCAGTACCCTCGACAGGGGGCATGAAAAACTGTTTTTT.

This sequence joins TRBV6-1 and TRBJ1-2; D may be TRBD1 (5 bases). V was cut by 1 base and J by 7 bases, with 13 bases left in between. This CDR3 comprises 14 residues. Germline CDR1 MNHNS, CDR2 SASEGT. The CDR3 DNA is TGTGCCAGCAGTGAAGTAGGAGGGGCGAGTGGCTACACCTTC. The encoded protein is CASSEVGGASGYTF.

This clone was seen just once. V gene TRBV28 combines with J gene TRBJ2-7, with 12 bases matching TRBD2. Trimming cost V 8 bases and J 4 bases; bases outside gene matches: 3. Per the germline V gene, CDR1 is MDHEN and CDR2 is SYDVKM. The CDR3 length is 13 residues. CDR3 sequence reads: CASGLAGLYEQYF. CDR3 sequence (DNA): TGTGCCAGCGGACTAGCGGGATTATACGAGCAGTACTTC. Variable domain in full (rest from reference TRBV28 and TRBJ2-7): DVKVTQSSRYLVKRTGEKVFLECVQDMDHENMFWYRQDPGLGLRLIYFSYDVKMKEKGDIPEGYSVSREKKERFSLILESASTNQTSMYLCASGLAGLYEQYFGPGTRLTVT.

The chain couples TRBV27 to TRBJ2-7; D remains unclear. Germline CDR1 reads MNHEY; CDR2 reads SMNVEV (reference sequence). The CDR3 extends over 13 amino acids. Trimming stripped 1 base from V and 4 bases from J, with 8 bases between. For the CDR3, the DNA is TGTGCCAGCAGTTTATTATCAGGTTACGAGCAGTACTTC. Translation gives CASSLLSGYEQYF.

The chain links TRBV5-6 to TRBJ2-5; 9 nucleotides line up with TRBD1. The CDR3 contains 12 residues. Looked up from germline, CDR1 is SGHDT and CDR2 is YYEEEE. The trim removed 5 bases at V and 5 bases at J, leaving 1 base unmatched. The CDR3 DNA reads TGTGCCAGCAGGGGGACAGGGGAGACCCAGTACTTC. As protein: CASRGTGETQYF.

This chain links TRBV5-1 with TRBJ2-1; 7 nucleotides line up with TRBD1. The junction had 7 bases not matched to a gene; V was cut back by 4 bases and J by 3 bases. Germline assignment: CDR1 SGHRS and CDR2 YFSETQ. This CDR3 region has 15 residues. CDR3 in amino acids: CASSHRQGIYNEQFF. DNA for the CDR3: TGCGCCAGCAGCCATAGACAGGGAATCTACAATGAGCAGTTCTTC.

V gene TRBV30 combines with J gene TRBJ1-6; tentatively, D is TRBD1 (6 bases). The CDR3 has 14 residues. The V gene lost 1 base and the J gene lost 9 bases, with 13 bases spanning the gap. Germline V gene data show CDR1 as GTSNPN and CDR2 as SVGIG (reference sequence). The CDR3 protein is CAWSEQGRASPLHF. The CDR3 DNA sequence: TGTGCCTGGAGTGAACAGGGTCGAGCTTCACCCCTCCACTTT. Full variable domain (outside the CDR3, taken from reference TRBV30 and TRBJ1-6): SQTIHQWPATLVQPVGSPLSLECTVEGTSNPNLYWYRQAAGRGLQLLFYSVGIGQISSEVPQNLSASRPQDRQFILSSKKLLLSDSGFYLCAWSEQGRASPLHFGNGTRLTVT.

V and J are TRBV11-2 and TRBJ2-7, with D perhaps matching TRBD1 (5 bases). Germline CDR1 SGHAT, CDR2 FQNNGV. The CDR3 is made up of 13 amino acids. V was clipped by 2 bases and J by 3 bases, with 8 bases between them. CDR3 coding DNA: TGTGCCAGCAGCTTAAGACAGATCTACGAGCAGTACTTC. Residues: CASSLRQIYEQYF.

The chain carries TRBV19 and TRBJ2-3; 9 bases align to TRBD1. With V trimmed by 6 bases and J by 5 bases, 9 bases remained unmatched. The germline V gene has CDR1 LNHDA and CDR2 SQIVND (reference sequence). CDR3 length equals 15 residues. The CDR3 sequence is CASRRQGGIEDTQYF. The DNA of the CDR3 is TGTGCCAGTAGGCGACAGGGGGGTATAGAAGATACGCAGTATTTT.

The rearrangement joins TRBV29-1 to TRBJ2-2; D may be TRBD1 (6 bases). The CDR3 totals 15 residues. Trimming shortened V by 4 bases and J by 4 bases, and 16 bases separated the two germline ends. The germline V gene encodes CDR1 SQVTM and CDR2 ANQGSEA. As DNA, the CDR3 is TGCAGCGTTGGCACAGGGATTACAGGCACCGGGGAGCTGTTTTTT. It translates to CSVGTGITGTGELFF.

The rearrangement uses TRBV6-5 and TRBJ1-5; 8 bases align to TRBD1. The CDR3 consists of 14 residues. The germline gives CDR1 MNHEY, CDR2 SVGAGI. V lost 4 bases and J lost 3; bases outside the gene matches: 2. The CDR3 DNA sequence: TGTGCCAGCAGTTCAGGGGGCCCCAATCAGCCCCAGCATTTT. It encodes CASSSGGPNQPQHF.

The V call is TRBV7-2, the J call TRBJ2-7; D not resolved. Germline CDR1 SGHTA, CDR2 FQGNSA. Trimming left V 5 bases short and J 0 bases short, with 5 bases between. There are 12 residues in the CDR3. The CDR3 DNA sequence: TGTGCCAGCAGCCCGAGCTCCTACGAGCAGTACTTC. This sequence encodes CASSPSSYEQYF.

The chain is built from TRBV7-3 and TRBJ2-5; 8 nucleotides agree with TRBD2. Germline CDR1 reads SGHTA; CDR2 reads FQGTGA. CDR3 length equals 15 residues. J gave up 2 bases and V 4 bases, and 6 bases lay outside the gene matches. The CDR3 reads CASSSLAGPQETQYF. In nucleotides, the CDR3 is TGTGCCAGCAGCTCCCTAGCGGGCCCGCAAGAGACCCAGTACTTC.

This clone occurred once. This rearrangement joins TRBV9 to TRBJ1-6; 10 bases fit TRBD1. CDR1 and CDR2 from the germline V gene are SGDLS and YYNGEE. J was trimmed by 9 bases and V by 4 bases; bases with no gene match: 7. This CDR3 region has 15 residues. CDR3 nucleotides: TGTGCCAGCAGCTCACAGACAGGGGGCGTTTCACCCCTCCACTTT. Its protein product is CASSSQTGGVSPLHF.

This chain links TRBV5-4 with TRBJ2-3; 15 positions match TRBD2. The CDR3 is made up of 17 amino acids. V was pared by 0 bases and J by 6 bases, with 5 bases of the junction left unmatched. CDR1 SGHNT and CDR2 YYREEE come from the germline V gene (reference sequence). The CDR3 region has the DNA TGTGCCAGCAGCTTGGTCTTCGGACTAGCGGGAGGGGATACGCAGTATTTT. Its protein product is CASSLVFGLAGGDTQYF. Full variable domain (rest looked up from reference TRBV5-4 and TRBJ2-3): ETGVTQSPTHLIKTRGQQVTLRCSSQSGHNTVSWYQQALGQGPQFIFQYYREEENGRGNFPPRFSGLQFPNYSSELNVNALELDDSALYLCASSLVFGLAGGDTQYFGPGTRLTVL.

V is TRBV23-1 and J is TRBJ2-2; 12 bases line up with TRBD1. TRBV23-1 belongs to the ORF category, with a function that is uncertain. V lost 8 bases and J lost 7; bases outside the gene matches: 17. CDR3 length: 18 residues. CDR3 DNA: TGCGCCAGCGCCCATGGTTGGGGGACAGGGGGCCTTAACGGGGAGCTGTTTTTT. It yields the protein CASAHGWGTGGLNGELFF.

The V and J genes are TRBV19 and TRBJ1-1; 7 nucleotides match TRBD1. The germline gives CDR1 LNHDA, CDR2 SQIVND (reference sequence). V lost 6 bases, J lost 4 bases, and 5 bases stayed unmatched. The CDR3 is 13 residues long. This CDR3 reads CASREDRTTEAFF. The DNA for the CDR3 is TGTGCCAGTAGAGAGGACAGGACCACTGAAGCTTTCTTT.

The chain employs TRBV2 and TRBJ2-2, with 9 bases aligning to TRBD1. Germline lookup yields CDR1 SNHLY and CDR2 FYNNEI. CDR3 length: 16 amino acids. V was clipped by 8 bases and J by 0 bases; unmatched bases: 7. The CDR3 sequence: CASDGRDRANTGELFF. As DNA, the CDR3 is TGTGCCAGCGATGGTAGGGACAGGGCGAACACCGGGGAGCTGTTTTTT.

Remarks on this clone: One junction end disagrees with the germline gene, perhaps due to a read error. Other nucleotide sequences from this sample produce the same CDR3. The V call is TRBV4-3, the J call TRBJ1-6; D perhaps matches TRBD1 (6 bases). Germline-derived CDR1 and CDR2 are LGHNA and YSLEER. This CDR3 is 15 amino acids long. The CDR3 protein is CASSQWTATNSPLHF. In nucleotides, the CDR3 is TGCGCCAGCAGCCAGTGGACAGCTACAAATTCCCCCCTCCACTTT.

The rearrangement links TRBV19 to TRBJ2-3; D remains ambiguous. Germline lookup yields CDR1 LNHDA and CDR2 SQIVND (reference sequence). With 9 bases removed from V and 0 bases from J, the gap between germline ends came to 13 bases. The CDR3 runs to 14 residues. CDR3 residues: CASQTETSTDTQYF. The CDR3 nucleotides are TGTGCCAGCCAGACTGAGACTAGCACAGATACGCAGTATTTT.

A word on this clone: One junction end does not reproduce the germline sequence, and a read error may be involved. The same CDR3 can be traced to other DNA sequences in this sample. This sequence joins TRBV11-3 and TRBJ1-4; D is unclear. Germline CDR1 SGHNT, CDR2 YENEEA. This CDR3 contains 14 residues. Here the CDR3 DNA reads TGTGCCAGCAGCCGGGGAGGCACTAATGAAAAATTGTTTTTT. Its translation: CASSRGGTNEKLFF.

The chain has TRBV5-1 and TRBJ2-5; D not resolved. The CDR3 spans 15 residues. Germline V gene sequence: CDR1 SGHRS, CDR2 YFSETQ. V was pared by 0 bases and J by 1 base, with 10 bases between. As DNA, the CDR3 is TGCGCCAGCAGCTTGGCCCTGACTCGCCAAGAGACCCAGTACTTC. Protein sequence: CASSLALTRQETQYF.

This clone was detected only once. V gene TRBV5-1 combines with J gene TRBJ2-3, with 8 bases lining up with TRBD2. The V gene end was trimmed by 6 bases and the J gene end by 6 bases; junction bases not matched to a gene: 15. The CDR3 extends over 16 amino acids. CDR1 is SGHRS, CDR2 YFSETQ, per germline. DNA of the CDR3: TGCGCCAGCACTCGGGGGGGCCCAACCCTTCAGGATACGCAGTATTTT. Translated, it gives CASTRGGPTLQDTQYF.

The chain combines TRBV25-1 with TRBJ1-2; 7 nucleotides match TRBD1. Unmatched junction bases numbered 8, after V lost 6 bases and J lost 4 bases. This CDR3 spans 14 amino acids. Germline-derived CDR1 and CDR2 are MGHDK and SYGVNS. The CDR3 nucleotides are TGTGCCAGCAGGCCGAGGGACAGAGGCTATGGCTACACCTTC. Translation gives CASRPRDRGYGYTF.

The rearrangement links TRBV18 to TRBJ2-1; 7 bases line up with TRBD2. The CDR3 is made up of 16 amino acids. The trim removed 3 bases at V and 7 bases at J, leaving 12 bases unmatched. Germline CDR1 KGHSH, CDR2 LQKENI. CDR3 residues: CASSPMIAGVGNEQFF. For the CDR3, the DNA is TGTGCCAGCTCACCTATGATTGCGGGAGTCGGGAATGAGCAGTTCTTC.

V gene TRBV25-1 combines with J gene TRBJ2-7, with TRBD1 matching 8 bases. Germline loops: CDR1 MGHDK, CDR2 SYGVNS. V lost 6 bases, J lost 2 bases, and 3 bases stayed unmatched. CDR3 length: 13 residues. DNA of the CDR3: TGTGCCAGCAGACGGGGACAGGCCTACGAGCAGTACTTC. Its translation: CASRRGQAYEQYF.

The V and J genes are TRBV4-1 and TRBJ2-2, with 10 positions matching TRBD2. CDR3 length equals 17 residues. Unmatched junction bases numbered 8, after V lost 1 base and J lost 6 bases. Germline V gene data show CDR1 as MGHRA and CDR2 as YSYEKL. The CDR3 sequence: CASSQVVRTSGAGELFF. CDR3 DNA sequence: TGCGCCAGCAGCCAAGTGGTTAGGACTAGCGGAGCCGGGGAGCTGTTTTTT.

The chain has TRBV19 and TRBJ2-2; 10 bases are shared with TRBD1. There are 16 residues in the CDR3. Germline trimming cut 1 base from V and 2 bases from J; bases unmatched to any gene: 1. CDR1 is LNHDA, CDR2 SQIVND, per germline (reference sequence). The CDR3 loop is CASSIGQGANTGELFF. In DNA, the CDR3 is TGTGCCAGTAGTATAGGACAGGGGGCTAACACCGGGGAGCTGTTTTTT.